The rows below give T cell receptor beta chains drawn from one sample of a study of blood T cells in healthy people across ages. TCRdb independently ran MiXCR on the 5' RACE reads; one entry per CDR3 protein. The sample yields some 640,000 distinct CDR3 sequences, approximately 30% seen once. The sequenced sample consisted of blood. Receptors originate from a woman aged 80 or older in good health. The CDR3 runs from the conserved cysteine through the conserved F or W. The order of the fields is CDR3 protein, CDR3 DNA, clone size, J gene, D gene, V gene. D genes are given only for firm matches. The size entry is marked missing in some rows and otherwise reads once, few, many or a size class.

cdr3_aa: CASSQDTRHQPQHF; cdr3_nt: TGTGCCAGCAGCCAAGATACCAGGCATCAGCCCCAGCATTTT; clone_size: many; j_call: TRBJ1-5; d_call: -; v_call: TRBV4-2
cdr3_aa: CASSEDRGFVNTEAFF; cdr3_nt: TGTGCCAGCTCCGAGGACAGGGGTTTCGTGAACACTGAAGCTTTCTTT; clone_size: -; j_call: TRBJ1-1; d_call: TRBD1; v_call: TRBV18
cdr3_aa: CSAFPNRGGGEKLFF; cdr3_nt: TGCAGTGCTTTCCCAAACAGGGGAGGAGGAGAAAAACTGTTTTTT; clone_size: many; j_call: TRBJ1-4; d_call: TRBD1; v_call: TRBV20-1
cdr3_aa: CASSPTSGAITDTQYF; cdr3_nt: TGTGCCAGCAGTCCGACTAGCGGGGCGATCACAGATACGCAGTATTTT; clone_size: many; j_call: TRBJ2-3; d_call: TRBD2; v_call: TRBV6-1
cdr3_aa: CASSSPGQSYNSPLHF; cdr3_nt: TGTGCCAGCAGCTCACCGGGACAGAGCTATAATTCACCCCTCCACTTT; clone_size: many; j_call: TRBJ1-6; d_call: TRBD1; v_call: TRBV7-2
cdr3_aa: CASSEGVGRRYPTDTQYF; cdr3_nt: TGTGCCAGCAGTGAGGGGGTAGGCAGGCGATATCCCACAGATACGCAGTATTTT; clone_size: -; j_call: TRBJ2-3; d_call: -; v_call: TRBV2
cdr3_aa: CSALLTESSYNEQFF; cdr3_nt: TGCAGTGCACTACTGACAGAGAGCTCCTACAATGAGCAGTTCTTC; clone_size: few; j_call: TRBJ2-1; d_call: -; v_call: TRBV20-1
cdr3_aa: CASRPQSRGETQYF; cdr3_nt: TGTGCCAGCAGACCGCAGAGTCGGGGGGAGACCCAGTACTTC; clone_size: -; j_call: TRBJ2-5; d_call: -; v_call: TRBV6-2/TRBV6-3
cdr3_aa: CASSCTRDTDTQYF; cdr3_nt: TGTGCCAGCAGCTGTACTAGAGACACAGATACGCAGTATTTT; clone_size: -; j_call: TRBJ2-3; d_call: -; v_call: TRBV27
cdr3_aa: CASSPDWTMGTGELFF; cdr3_nt: TGTGCCAGCAGTCCGGATTGGACTATGGGCACCGGGGAGCTGTTTTTT; clone_size: -; j_call: TRBJ2-2; d_call: -; v_call: TRBV12-3/TRBV12-4
cdr3_aa: CASSGTSRTVDNEKLFF; cdr3_nt: TGTGCCAGCAGCGGAACCAGCCGAACAGTGGATAATGAAAAACTGTTTTTT; clone_size: few; j_call: TRBJ1-4; d_call: -; v_call: TRBV9
cdr3_aa: CASSQDREGVYGYTF; cdr3_nt: TGCGCCAGCAGCCAAGATAGGGAGGGAGTCTATGGCTACACCTTC; clone_size: -; j_call: TRBJ1-2; d_call: -; v_call: TRBV4-1
cdr3_aa: CASRPAGQGAGEQYF; cdr3_nt: TGTGCCAGCAGACCAGCGGGCCAGGGGGCCGGGGAGCAGTACTTC; clone_size: many; j_call: TRBJ2-7; d_call: TRBD1; v_call: TRBV27
cdr3_aa: CASSYIAGSTDTQYF; cdr3_nt: TGTGCCAGCAGCTACATAGCGGGGAGCACAGATACGCAGTATTTT; clone_size: many; j_call: TRBJ2-3; d_call: TRBD2; v_call: TRBV7-3
cdr3_aa: CAWNPGTYGYTF; cdr3_nt: TGTGCCTGGAACCCCGGGACCTATGGCTACACCTTC; clone_size: few; j_call: TRBJ1-2; d_call: -; v_call: TRBV30
cdr3_aa: CASSIGTSGPYNEQFF; cdr3_nt: TGTGCCAGCAGCATTGGGACTAGCGGGCCCTACAATGAGCAGTTCTTC; clone_size: -; j_call: TRBJ2-1; d_call: TRBD2; v_call: TRBV5-5